This T cell receptor beta chain emerged from a study of cytomegalovirus exposure and HLA in healthy donors. A multiplex PCR was run with 60 Vbeta primers and 13 Jbeta primers. Sequenced by immunoSEQ multiplex PCR; TCRdb stores in-frame clones only, minus some. This table holds tens of thousands of clones, about four fifths found once. Deletions cut 5 bases from V and 4 bases from J, with 20 bases between. The CDR3 contains 16 residues. Germline loops: CDR1 MGHRA, CDR2 YSYEKL. The sequenced sample was PBMCs. The rearrangement joins TRBV4-1 to TRBJ2-5; a possible D gene is TRBD2 (7 bases). This TCR was recovered from a young man in good health and CMV-seropositive. The DNA of the CDR3 is TGCGCCAGCAGCGCGGAAAGGGGGGGGGCCCCAGAGACCCAGTACTTC. This codes for CASSAERGGAPETQYF.